This T cell receptor (beta chain) was documented in a study of cytomegalovirus exposure and HLA in healthy donors. The study, taken as a whole, reports: According to a later analysis, TCR clusters from the first cohort tended to co-occur in the 120 or so validation repertoires.

The CDR3 runs 15 residues. V dropped 4 bases and J dropped 3 bases, with 13 bases sitting between them. Looked up from germline, CDR1 is SGDLS and CDR2 is YYNGEE. Comments on this clone: Its antigen remains unknown.

Assay used: immunoSEQ multiplex PCR; TCRdb lists only in-frame clones, some missing. The data show more than 140,000 clones, roughly nine tenths seen once. Input material: PBMCs. This clonotype originated in a woman between 18 and 29 years old in good health and CMV-seropositive. The rearrangement joins TRBV9 to TRBJ1-4; TRBD1 is a possible D gene (5 bases). CDR3 in amino acids: CASSLTAGSNEKLFF. The CDR3 DNA follows: TGTGCCAGCAGCTTAACGGCAGGGTCTAATGAAAAACTGTTTTTT.